The 9 T cell receptor beta chains given below trace back to one sample, sequenced in a study of blood T cell repertoires in COVID-19. Generated by immunoSEQ multiplex PCR, the TCRdb table keeps only in-frame clones and is missing some. The table lists more than 450,000 clones, 87% of them singletons, with 0.7% in the top ten. Sequencing input: PBMCs or T cells enriched from blood (not recorded which). Every receptor here comes from a woman under 30 who had recovered from COVID-19.

The chain uses TRBV29-1 and TRBJ2-5; tentative D call: TRBD2 (6 bases). Germline V CDR1 and CDR2: SQVTM, ANQGSEA. V was clipped by 3 bases and J by 2 bases, with 13 bases between them. The CDR3 covers 14 residues. The CDR3 is CSVDAGIYQETQYF. CDR3 DNA: TGCAGCGTTGACGCGGGGATCTATCAAGAGACCCAGTACTTC. The whole variable domain, remainder taken from reference TRBV29-1 and TRBJ2-5, is SAVISQKPSRDICQRGTSLTIQCQVDSQVTMMFWYRQQPGQSLTLIATANQGSEATYESGFVIDKFPISRPNLTFSTLTVSNMSPEDSSIYLCSVDAGIYQETQYFGPGTRLLVL.

V gene TRBV28 combines with J gene TRBJ1-5; D call uncertain. The V gene lost 3 bases and the J gene lost 2 bases, with 8 bases spanning the gap. Germline V gives CDR1 MDHEN, CDR2 SYDVKM. CDR3 length equals 14 residues. The CDR3 region is CASSLSGRNQPQHF. CDR3 nucleotide sequence: TGTGCCAGCAGTTTGTCGGGTCGCAATCAGCCCCAGCATTTT.

The J gene is TRBJ1-2, the V gene TRBV2; 7 bases fit TRBD1. CDR3 length: 13 residues. CDR1 is SNHLY and CDR2 is FYNNEI in the germline V gene. Losses at the gene ends were 8 bases for V and 8 bases for J; bases not matched to a gene: 11. The CDR3 coding sequence is TGTGCCAGCGGCCGTCAGACAGGGTCCGGCTACACCTTC. It yields the protein CASGRQTGSGYTF.

CDR3 sequence (DNA): TGTGCCACCAGTGATTGGGGAGGACAGGGGTTCAATGAGCAGTTCTTC. It yields the protein CATSDWGGQGFNEQFF. V is TRBV24-1 and J is TRBJ2-1; 9 bases agree with TRBD1. CDR1 and CDR2 (germline): KGHDR, SFDVKD. The ends lost 2 bases at V and 6 bases at J; junction bases unmatched: 7. The CDR3 totals 16 residues.

The genes are TRBV28 and TRBJ1-2, with D uncertain. V lost 7 bases and J lost 4, with 16 bases in between. Germline V gene sequence: CDR1 MDHEN, CDR2 SYDVKM. The CDR3 runs to 14 residues. The CDR3 region has the DNA TGTGCCAGCACTTCGTCAGGCATAGGCTATGGCTACACCTTC. Its protein is CASTSSGIGYGYTF.

The V and J genes are TRBV10-1 and TRBJ1-2; D unresolved. Germline CDR1 WNHNN, CDR2 SYGVQD (reference sequence). Trimming stripped 7 bases from V and 11 bases from J, with 17 bases between. The CDR3 totals 12 residues. The CDR3 DNA reads as TGCGCCAGCAACCTAAGGAAGCGGAGATACACCTTC. The encoded protein is CASNLRKRRYTF.

This chain uses TRBV6-5 with TRBJ1-1, with 9 bases identical to TRBD1. V was clipped by 4 bases and J by 5 bases; unmatched bases: 8. Germline V gives CDR1 MNHEY, CDR2 SVGAGI. The CDR3 has 15 amino acids. CDR3 bases: TGTGCCAGCAGTTCCCCGGGACAGGGTCGAACTGAAGCTTTCTTT. It encodes CASSSPGQGRTEAFF.

This chain links TRBV13 with TRBJ2-7; D perhaps matches TRBD1 (6 bases). Germline CDR1 and CDR2: PRHDT and FYEKMQ (reference sequence). V shed 4 bases and J shed 1 base, with 17 bases lying between them. CDR3 length: 16 amino acids. CDR3 bases: TGTGCCAGCAGCTCCCGGACAGACGACGCTTCCTACGAGCAGTACTTC. Protein: CASSSRTDDASYEQYF.

The chain uses TRBV14 and TRBJ1-2; D gene unclear. Germline CDR1 is SGHDN and CDR2 is FVKESK. V was trimmed by 4 bases and J by 5 bases, leaving 8 bases between them. The CDR3 loop spans 12 amino acids. The CDR3 coding sequence is TGTGCCAGCAGCCCAGGTGATTATGGCTACACCTTC. Translation gives CASSPGDYGYTF.